This T cell receptor beta chain was retrieved from a study of post-analysis software for immune sequencing data (dated by TCRdb to the mid-2010s). Background on the whole study: Relapsing-remitting, secondary progressive and progressive-relapsing multiple sclerosis were recorded as disease courses, and subtype annotation was lacking for some patients. Patient repertoires were compared against about a dozen previously published healthy control repertoires from donors aged roughly 6 to 26 years. A subset of samples was prepared in parallel using single-end sample barcoding, then pooled and co-amplified after Illumina adapter ligation.

TCR beta repertoires were profiled from peripheral blood of roughly 13 young patients with multiple sclerosis to demonstrate the VDJtools post-analysis software. The multiple sclerosis patients were children and adolescents ranging in age from roughly 6 to 15 years. A note on this clonotype: Which antigen it targets is not known. No much larger clone is present one base from it, and per-base qualities are unavailable.

Library prep was done by PCR. TCRdb shows the sequencer as Illumina HiSeq 2500. Unique molecular identifiers were incorporated into TCR beta cDNA libraries to reduce PCR and sequencing biases. Some 500,000 cDNA molecules were obtained for every 1 to 10 million input T cells, so each molecule roughly corresponded to one T cell. Patient libraries were prepared and sequenced with the same protocol used for the earlier healthy control dataset. Within a given batch, samples were prepared together, multiplexed and sequenced on the same HiSeq lane. On the authors' methods: Raw barcoded reads were processed with MIGEC, and single-read molecular identifier groups were discarded before consensus assembly and CDR3 extraction. VDJtools was used for post-analysis of the clonotype tables, with diversity normalized by down-sampling every dataset to the smallest sample size. Repertoire overlap clustering matched CDR3 amino acid but not nucleotide sequences to correct batch-related cross-sample contamination. TCRdb took the public reads, trimmed them with fastp at Q25, ran MiXCR for clone calling and kept in-frame beta chains. Rows are unified per CDR3 protein, each entry keeping the most common DNA and genes. V and J calls and clone size were set by TCRdb, not the authors. This sample lists 820,000 or so distinct CDR3 sequences; under 70% were detected once. Under 6% of the sample lies in the top ten.

The germline V gene (reference sequence) supplies CDR1 SEHNR and CDR2 FQNEAQ. V is pruned by 5 bases and J by 6 bases, leaving 7 bases of the junction without a gene match. CDR3 length: 14 amino acids, cysteine to phenylalanine. The kept DNA is CDR3 alone, 42 bases in frame from the first base. Points the paper makes about the study in general: Roughly 5 TRBV segments, including TRBV5-6, TRBV5-1 and TRBV20-1, were significantly more frequent in patients than controls. Multiple sclerosis patients had significantly lower normalized Chao1 diversity than controls, a result that suggests substantial peripheral T-cell clonal expansion. When samples were clustered directly using the F measure, samples prepared in the same batch co-clustered strongly, which prompted a batch-effect correction. The control group was slightly older than the multiple sclerosis patient group.

Sample: blood. The chain couples TRBV7-9 to TRBJ1-1, with 9 junctional bases fitting TRBD1. The sequence was obtained from a girl under 18 with multiple sclerosis. The CDR3 protein is CASSHQQGASEAFF. The bases are TGTGCCAGCAGCCACCAACAGGGGGCTTCTGAAGCTTTCTTT.